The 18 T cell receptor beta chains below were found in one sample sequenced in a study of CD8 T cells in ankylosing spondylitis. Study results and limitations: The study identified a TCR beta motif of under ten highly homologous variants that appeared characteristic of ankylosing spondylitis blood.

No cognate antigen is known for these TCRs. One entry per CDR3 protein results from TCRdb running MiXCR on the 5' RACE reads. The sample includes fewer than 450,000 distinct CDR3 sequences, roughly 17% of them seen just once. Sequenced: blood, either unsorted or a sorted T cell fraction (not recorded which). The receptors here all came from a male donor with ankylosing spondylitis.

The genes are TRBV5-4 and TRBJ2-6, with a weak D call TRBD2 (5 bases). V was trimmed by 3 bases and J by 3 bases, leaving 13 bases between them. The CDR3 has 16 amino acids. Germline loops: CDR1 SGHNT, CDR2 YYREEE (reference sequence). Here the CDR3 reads CASSSTGGLGANVLTF. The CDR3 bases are TGTGCCAGCAGCTCTACGGGCGGGCTTGGGGCCAACGTCCTGACTTTC.

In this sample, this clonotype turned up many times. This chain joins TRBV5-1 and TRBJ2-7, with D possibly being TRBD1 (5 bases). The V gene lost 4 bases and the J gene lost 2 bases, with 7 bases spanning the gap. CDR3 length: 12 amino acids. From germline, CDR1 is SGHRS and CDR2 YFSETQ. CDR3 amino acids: CASSPDTYEQYF. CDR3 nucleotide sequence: TGCGCCAGCAGCCCGGACACCTACGAGCAGTACTTC.

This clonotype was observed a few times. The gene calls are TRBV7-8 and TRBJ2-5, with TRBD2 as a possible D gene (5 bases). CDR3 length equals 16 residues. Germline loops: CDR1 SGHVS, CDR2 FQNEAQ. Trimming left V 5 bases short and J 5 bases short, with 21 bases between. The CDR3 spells CASSRNTGGPDETQYF. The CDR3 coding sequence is TGTGCCAGCAGCCGAAACACTGGAGGACCCGATGAGACCCAGTACTTC. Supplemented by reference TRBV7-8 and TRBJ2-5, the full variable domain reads GAGVSQSPRYKVAKRGQDVALRCDPISGHVSLFWYQQALGQGPEFLTYFQNEAQLDKSGLPSDRFFAERPEGSVSTLKIQRTQQEDSAVYLCASSRNTGGPDETQYFGPGTRLLVL.

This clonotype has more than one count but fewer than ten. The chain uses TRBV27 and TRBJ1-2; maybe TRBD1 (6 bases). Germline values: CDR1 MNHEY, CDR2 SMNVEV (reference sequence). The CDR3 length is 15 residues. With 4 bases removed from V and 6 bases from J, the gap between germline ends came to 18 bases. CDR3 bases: TGTGCCAGCAGTTCCCCCGGGACACCGGTACATGGCTACACCTTC. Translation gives CASSSPGTPVHGYTF.

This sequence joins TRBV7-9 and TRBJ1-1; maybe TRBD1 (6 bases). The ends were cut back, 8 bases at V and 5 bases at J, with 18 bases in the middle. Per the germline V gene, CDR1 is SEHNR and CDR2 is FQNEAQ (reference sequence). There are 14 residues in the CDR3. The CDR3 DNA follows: TGTGCCAGCTTCCTCGGAGGGGGTTCGACTGAAGCTTTCTTT. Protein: CASFLGGGSTEAFF.

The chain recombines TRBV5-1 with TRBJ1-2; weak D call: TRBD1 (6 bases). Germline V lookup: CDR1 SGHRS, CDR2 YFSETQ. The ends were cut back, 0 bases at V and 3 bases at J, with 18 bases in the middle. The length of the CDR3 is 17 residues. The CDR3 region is CASSLVSPPTGDYGYTF. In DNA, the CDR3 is TGCGCCAGCAGCTTGGTATCCCCCCCGACAGGCGACTATGGCTACACCTTC. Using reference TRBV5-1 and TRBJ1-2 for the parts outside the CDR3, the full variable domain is KAGVTQTPRYLIKTRGQQVTLSCSPISGHRSVSWYQQTPGQGLQFLFEYFSETQRNKGNFPGRFSGRQFSNSRSEMNVSTLELGDSALYLCASSLVSPPTGDYGYTFGSGTRLTVV.

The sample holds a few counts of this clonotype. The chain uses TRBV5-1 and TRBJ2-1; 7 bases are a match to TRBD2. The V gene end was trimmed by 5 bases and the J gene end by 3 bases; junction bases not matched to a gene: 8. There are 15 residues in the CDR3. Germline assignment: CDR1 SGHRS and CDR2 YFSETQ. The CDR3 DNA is TGCGCCAGCAGGGAAACGGGACTAAACTACAATGAGCAGTTCTTC. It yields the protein CASRETGLNYNEQFF.

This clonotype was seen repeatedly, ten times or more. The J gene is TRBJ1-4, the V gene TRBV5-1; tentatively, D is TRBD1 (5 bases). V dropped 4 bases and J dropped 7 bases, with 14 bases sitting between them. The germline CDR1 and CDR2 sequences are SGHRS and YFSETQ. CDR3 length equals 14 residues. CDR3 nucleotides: TGCGCCAGCAGCACCGGGACCTGGGGTGAAAAACTGTTTTTT. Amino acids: CASSTGTWGEKLFF.

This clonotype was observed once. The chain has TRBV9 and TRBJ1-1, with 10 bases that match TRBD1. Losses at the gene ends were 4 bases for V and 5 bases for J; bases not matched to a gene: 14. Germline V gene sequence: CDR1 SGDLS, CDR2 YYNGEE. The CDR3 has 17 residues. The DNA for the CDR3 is TGTGCCAGCAGCCCGACAGGGGGCCCGATGATTACGACTGAAGCTTTCTTT. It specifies CASSPTGGPMITTEAFF.

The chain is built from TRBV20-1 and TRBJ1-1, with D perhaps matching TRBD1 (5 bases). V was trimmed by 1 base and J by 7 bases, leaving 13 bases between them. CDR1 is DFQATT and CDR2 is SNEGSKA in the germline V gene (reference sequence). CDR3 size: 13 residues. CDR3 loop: CSARGRGWDEAFF. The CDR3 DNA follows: TGCAGTGCTAGAGGGAGGGGTTGGGATGAAGCTTTCTTT.

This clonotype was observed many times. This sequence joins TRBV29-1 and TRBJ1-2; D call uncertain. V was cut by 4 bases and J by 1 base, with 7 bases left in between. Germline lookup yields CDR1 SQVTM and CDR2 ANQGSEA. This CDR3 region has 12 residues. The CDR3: CSVGQVNYGYTF. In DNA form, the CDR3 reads TGCAGCGTTGGGCAAGTTAACTATGGCTACACCTTC.

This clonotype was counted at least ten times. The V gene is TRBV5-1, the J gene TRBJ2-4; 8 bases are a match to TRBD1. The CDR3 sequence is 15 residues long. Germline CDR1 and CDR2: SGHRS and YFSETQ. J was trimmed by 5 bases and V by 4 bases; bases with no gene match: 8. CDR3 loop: CASSQSGQGQNIQYF. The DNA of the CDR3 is TGCGCCAGCAGCCAATCAGGACAGGGCCAAAACATTCAGTACTTC.

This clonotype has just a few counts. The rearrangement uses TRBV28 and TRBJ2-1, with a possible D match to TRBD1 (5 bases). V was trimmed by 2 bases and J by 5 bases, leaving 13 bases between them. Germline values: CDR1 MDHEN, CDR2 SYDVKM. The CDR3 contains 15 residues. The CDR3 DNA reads TGTGCCAGCAGTTTAGACAGACTGGTCCACAATGAGCAGTTCTTC. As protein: CASSLDRLVHNEQFF.

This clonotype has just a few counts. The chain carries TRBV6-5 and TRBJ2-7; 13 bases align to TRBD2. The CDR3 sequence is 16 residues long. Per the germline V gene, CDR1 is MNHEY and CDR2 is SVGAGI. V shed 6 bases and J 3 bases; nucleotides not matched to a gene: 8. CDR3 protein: CASRKGTSGINYEQYF. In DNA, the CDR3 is TGTGCCAGCAGGAAAGGGACTAGCGGGATCAACTACGAGCAGTACTTC.

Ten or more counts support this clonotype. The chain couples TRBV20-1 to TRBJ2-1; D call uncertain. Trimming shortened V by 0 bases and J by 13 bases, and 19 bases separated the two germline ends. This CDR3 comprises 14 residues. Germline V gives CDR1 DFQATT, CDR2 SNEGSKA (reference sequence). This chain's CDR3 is CSARDPTEAPQQFF. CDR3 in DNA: TGCAGTGCTAGAGATCCGACTGAGGCCCCCCAACAGTTCTTC.

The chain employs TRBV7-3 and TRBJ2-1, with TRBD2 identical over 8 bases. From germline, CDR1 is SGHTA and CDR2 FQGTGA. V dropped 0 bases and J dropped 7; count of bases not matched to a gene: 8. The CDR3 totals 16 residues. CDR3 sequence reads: CASSLTSWTSQNEQFF. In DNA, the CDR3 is TGTGCCAGCAGCTTAACGTCATGGACTAGCCAAAATGAGCAGTTCTTC.

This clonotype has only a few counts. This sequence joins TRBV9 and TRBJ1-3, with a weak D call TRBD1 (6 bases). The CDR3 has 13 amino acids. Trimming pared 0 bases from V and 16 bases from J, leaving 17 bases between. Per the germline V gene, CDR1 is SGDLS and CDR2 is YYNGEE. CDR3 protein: CASSVATTGTFYF. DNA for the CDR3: TGTGCCAGCAGCGTAGCTACTACCGGGACATTCTATTTT.

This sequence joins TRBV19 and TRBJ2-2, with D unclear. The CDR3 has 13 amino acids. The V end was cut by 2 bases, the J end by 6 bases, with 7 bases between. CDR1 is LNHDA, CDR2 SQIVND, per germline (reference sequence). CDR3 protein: CASSIRLPGELFF. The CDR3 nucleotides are TGTGCCAGTAGTATAAGGCTTCCCGGGGAGCTGTTTTTT.